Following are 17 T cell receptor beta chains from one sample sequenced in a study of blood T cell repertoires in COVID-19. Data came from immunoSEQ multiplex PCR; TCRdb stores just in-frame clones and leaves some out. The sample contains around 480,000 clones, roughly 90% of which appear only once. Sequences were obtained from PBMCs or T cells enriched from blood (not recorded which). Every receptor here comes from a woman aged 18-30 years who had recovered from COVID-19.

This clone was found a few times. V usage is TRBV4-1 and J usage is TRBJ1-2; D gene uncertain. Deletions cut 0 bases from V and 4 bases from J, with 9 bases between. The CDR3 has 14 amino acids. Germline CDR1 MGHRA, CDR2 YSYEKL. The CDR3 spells CASSQEARGYGYTF. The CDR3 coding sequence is TGCGCCAGCAGCCAAGAGGCGCGGGGCTATGGCTACACCTTC.

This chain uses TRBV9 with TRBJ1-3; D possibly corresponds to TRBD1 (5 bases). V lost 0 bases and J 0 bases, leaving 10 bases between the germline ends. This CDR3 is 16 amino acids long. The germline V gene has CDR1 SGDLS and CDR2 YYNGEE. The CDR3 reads CASSVGTGVSGNTIYF. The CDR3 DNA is TGTGCCAGCAGCGTAGGTACAGGCGTCTCTGGAAACACCATATATTTT.

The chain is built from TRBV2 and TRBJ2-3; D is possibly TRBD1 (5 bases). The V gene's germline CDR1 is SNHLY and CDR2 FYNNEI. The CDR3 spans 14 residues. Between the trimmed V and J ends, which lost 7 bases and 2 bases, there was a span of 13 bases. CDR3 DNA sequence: TGTGCCAGCAAGGTTCCAGGGATCACAGATACGCAGTATTTT. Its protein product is CASKVPGITDTQYF.

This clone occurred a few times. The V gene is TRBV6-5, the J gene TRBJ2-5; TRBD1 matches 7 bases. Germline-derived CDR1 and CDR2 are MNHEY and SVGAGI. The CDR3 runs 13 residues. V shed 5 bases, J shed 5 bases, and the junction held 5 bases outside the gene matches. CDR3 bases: TGTGCCAGCAGTCAGGGGACAGCTGAGACCCAGTACTTC. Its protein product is CASSQGTAETQYF.

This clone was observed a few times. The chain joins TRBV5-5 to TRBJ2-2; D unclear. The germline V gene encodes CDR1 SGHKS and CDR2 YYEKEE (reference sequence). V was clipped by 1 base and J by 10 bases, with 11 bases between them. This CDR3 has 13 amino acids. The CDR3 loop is CASSLMGPAELFF. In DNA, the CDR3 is TGTGCCAGCAGCTTGATGGGCCCCGCGGAGCTGTTTTTT.

The CDR3, as DNA: TGTGCCAGCAGTTTATCTCGACAGGGCATCTACGAGCAGTACTTC. It yields the protein CASSLSRQGIYEQYF. The genes are TRBV27 and TRBJ2-7, with 7 positions matching TRBD1. Trimming removed 0 bases from V and 3 bases from J; junction bases left unmatched: 5. The CDR3 spans 15 residues. In germline, CDR1 is MNHEY, CDR2 SMNVEV (reference sequence).

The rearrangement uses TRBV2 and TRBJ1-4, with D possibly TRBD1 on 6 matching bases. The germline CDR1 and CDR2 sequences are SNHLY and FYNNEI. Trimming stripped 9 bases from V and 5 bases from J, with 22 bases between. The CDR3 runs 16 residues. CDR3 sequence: CARRGRTDSGNEKLFF. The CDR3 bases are TGTGCCAGAAGGGGGAGAACGGACAGCGGCAATGAAAAACTGTTTTTT.

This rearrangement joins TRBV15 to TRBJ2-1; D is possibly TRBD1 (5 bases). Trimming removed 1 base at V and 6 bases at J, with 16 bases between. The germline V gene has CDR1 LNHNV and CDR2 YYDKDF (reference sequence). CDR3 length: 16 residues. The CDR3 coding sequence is TGTGCCACCAGCAGAGTTCGGACAACTATGGGCAATGAGCAGTTCTTC. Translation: CATSRVRTTMGNEQFF.

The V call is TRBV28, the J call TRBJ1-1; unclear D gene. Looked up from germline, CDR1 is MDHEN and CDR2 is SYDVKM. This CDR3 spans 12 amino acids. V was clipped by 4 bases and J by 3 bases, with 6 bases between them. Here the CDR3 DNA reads TGTGCCAGCAGTTATTCGGACACTGAAGCTTTCTTT. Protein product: CASSYSDTEAFF.

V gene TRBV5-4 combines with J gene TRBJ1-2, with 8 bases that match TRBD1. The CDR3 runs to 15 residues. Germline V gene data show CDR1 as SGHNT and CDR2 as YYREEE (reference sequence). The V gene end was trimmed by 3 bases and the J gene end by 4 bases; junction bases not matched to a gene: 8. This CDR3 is CASSSPGQGGYGYTF. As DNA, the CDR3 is TGTGCCAGCAGCTCCCCCGGACAGGGTGGCTATGGCTACACCTTC.

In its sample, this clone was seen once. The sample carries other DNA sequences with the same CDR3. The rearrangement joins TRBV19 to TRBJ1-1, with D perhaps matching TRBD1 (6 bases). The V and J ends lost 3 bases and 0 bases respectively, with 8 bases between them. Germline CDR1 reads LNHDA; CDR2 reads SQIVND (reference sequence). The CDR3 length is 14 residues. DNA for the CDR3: TGTGCCAGTAGTATCAGGGGTCTGAACACTGAAGCTTTCTTT. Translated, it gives CASSIRGLNTEAFF.

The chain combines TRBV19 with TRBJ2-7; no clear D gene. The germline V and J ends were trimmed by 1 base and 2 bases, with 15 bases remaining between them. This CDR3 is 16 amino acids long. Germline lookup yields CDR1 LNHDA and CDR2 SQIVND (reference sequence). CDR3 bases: TGTGCCAGTAGTATAGCGAAGAGAGTGCCGACCTACGAGCAGTACTTC. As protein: CASSIAKRVPTYEQYF.

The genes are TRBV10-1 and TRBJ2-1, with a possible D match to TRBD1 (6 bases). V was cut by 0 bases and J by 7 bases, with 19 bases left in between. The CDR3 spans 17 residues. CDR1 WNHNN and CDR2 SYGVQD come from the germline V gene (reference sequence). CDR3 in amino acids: CASSESIGGAIRNEQFF. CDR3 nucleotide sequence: TGCGCCAGCAGTGAGTCGATAGGGGGAGCCATTAGAAATGAGCAGTTCTTC.

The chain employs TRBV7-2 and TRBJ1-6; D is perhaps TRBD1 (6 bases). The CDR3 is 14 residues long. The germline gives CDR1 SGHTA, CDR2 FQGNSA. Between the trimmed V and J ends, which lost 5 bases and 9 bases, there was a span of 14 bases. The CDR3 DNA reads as TGTGCCAGCAGCCCCCGGCTACAGGGTTCACCCCTCCACTTT. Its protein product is CASSPRLQGSPLHF.

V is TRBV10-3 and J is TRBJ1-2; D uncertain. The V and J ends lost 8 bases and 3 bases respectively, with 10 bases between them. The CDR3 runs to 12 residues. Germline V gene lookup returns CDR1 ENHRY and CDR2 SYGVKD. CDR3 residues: CAIGAADYGYTF. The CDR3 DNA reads TGTGCCATCGGAGCAGCCGACTATGGCTACACCTTC.

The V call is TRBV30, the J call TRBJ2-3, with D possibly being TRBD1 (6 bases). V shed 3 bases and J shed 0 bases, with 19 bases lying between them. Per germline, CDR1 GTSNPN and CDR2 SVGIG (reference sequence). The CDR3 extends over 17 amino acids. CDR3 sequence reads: CAWSATFWGLSTDTQYF. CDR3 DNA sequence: TGTGCCTGGAGCGCCACCTTTTGGGGGCTAAGCACAGATACGCAGTATTTT. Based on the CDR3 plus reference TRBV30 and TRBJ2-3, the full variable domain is SQTIHQWPATLVQPVGSPLSLECTVEGTSNPNLYWYRQAAGRGLQLLFYSVGIGQISSEVPQNLSASRPQDRQFILSSKKLLLSDSGFYLCAWSATFWGLSTDTQYFGPGTRLTVL.

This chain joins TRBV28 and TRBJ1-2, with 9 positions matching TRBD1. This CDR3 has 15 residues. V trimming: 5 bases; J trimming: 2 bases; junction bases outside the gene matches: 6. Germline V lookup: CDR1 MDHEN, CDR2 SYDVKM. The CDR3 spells CASSVGTGKNYGYTF. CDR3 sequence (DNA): TGTGCCAGCAGTGTCGGGACAGGGAAAAACTATGGCTACACCTTC.